Presented here are 27 T cell receptor beta chains from one specimen sequenced in a study of identical twins. TCRdb re-called the 5' RACE reads through MiXCR, storing one row per CDR3 protein. The sample has under 250,000 distinct CDR3 sequences; 9.5% to 15% are singletons. These records were also assigned to another study, of yellow fever vaccine responses in identical twins.

The sequenced sample consisted of memory (CD45RO+) T cells sorted from blood. All receptors come from a woman between 18 and 29 years old in good health.

This clonotype was counted between two and nine times. The chain is built from TRBV20-1 and TRBJ2-7, with TRBD1 matching over 7 bases. CDR3 size: 14 residues. Germline lookup yields CDR1 DFQATT and CDR2 SNEGSKA (reference sequence). V lost 2 bases, J lost 0 bases, and 4 bases stayed unmatched. CDR3 bases: TGCAGTGCTAGACGCCGGGACAGCTCCTACGAGCAGTACTTC. Translation gives CSARRRDSSYEQYF.

V and J are TRBV29-1 and TRBJ2-2; perhaps TRBD1 as D (6 bases). This CDR3 has 14 residues. Trimming stripped 4 bases from V and 8 bases from J, with 17 bases between. CDR1 is SQVTM, CDR2 ANQGSEA, per germline. The chain's CDR3 is CSVAQGRGGGELFF. The CDR3 region has the DNA TGCAGCGTTGCCCAGGGGCGAGGAGGAGGGGAGCTGTTTTTT.

This clonotype was seen only a few times. This sequence joins TRBV4-2 and TRBJ2-5; D assignment may be TRBD1 or TRBD2 (5 bases each). There are 17 residues in the CDR3. Trimming pared 0 bases from V and 2 bases from J, leaving 16 bases between. Germline lookup yields CDR1 LGHNA and CDR2 YNFKEQ. The chain's CDR3 is CASSQDLSGTRQETQYF. CDR3 coding DNA: TGTGCCAGCAGCCAAGATCTCTCGGGGACGCGACAAGAGACCCAGTACTTC.

This clonotype occurred many times. The V gene is TRBV29-1, the J gene TRBJ2-5, with D uncertain. This CDR3 contains 11 residues. Germline loops: CDR1 SQVTM, CDR2 ANQGSEA. V was trimmed by 6 bases and J by 0 bases, leaving 5 bases between them. In DNA form, the CDR3 reads TGCAGCGTCGAAAACCAAGAGACCCAGTACTTC. Translation: CSVENQETQYF.

V usage is TRBV2 and J usage is TRBJ1-1, with D tentatively TRBD1 (5 bases). CDR3 size: 16 residues. Trimming removed 6 bases at V and 5 bases at J, with 22 bases between. Germline CDR1 SNHLY, CDR2 FYNNEI. The CDR3 reads CASSVTGAGTVTEAFF. The DNA for the CDR3 is TGTGCCAGCAGCGTCACCGGGGCAGGGACGGTGACTGAAGCTTTCTTT.

The V gene is TRBV7-2, the J gene TRBJ2-3; no clear D. This CDR3 has 13 residues. Germline V lookup: CDR1 SGHTA, CDR2 FQGNSA. With 6 bases removed from V and 0 bases from J, the gap between germline ends came to 7 bases. This CDR3 reads CASRPQSTDTQYF. In nucleotides, the CDR3 is TGTGCCAGCAGGCCACAAAGCACAGATACGCAGTATTTT.

A few counts support this clonotype. The chain has TRBV9 and TRBJ2-5; 15 bases match TRBD2. This CDR3 region has 20 residues. Germline V gene lookup returns CDR1 SGDLS and CDR2 YYNGEE. Losses at the gene ends were 1 base for V and 5 bases for J; bases not matched to a gene: 15. CDR3 DNA sequence: TGTGCCAGCAGCGTATCCACACCTTCCACCGGACTAGCGGGGGGGGAGACCCAGTACTTC. Translated, it gives CASSVSTPSTGLAGGETQYF.

The chain has TRBV27 and TRBJ2-7, with a weak D call TRBD2 (6 bases). V dropped 8 bases and J dropped 0 bases, with 14 bases sitting between them. CDR1 is MNHEY and CDR2 is SMNVEV in the germline V gene (reference sequence). The CDR3 is 14 amino acids. The CDR3 DNA follows: TGTGCCAGCGGCGGGACTTACAACTCCTACGAGCAGTACTTC. Protein sequence: CASGGTYNSYEQYF.

This clonotype appeared many times. The genes are TRBV5-1 and TRBJ2-5; D not resolved. The V end lost 0 bases, the J end lost 1 base, and 7 bases lay between the germline ends. Germline CDR1 and CDR2: SGHRS and YFSETQ. The CDR3 has 14 residues. CDR3 sequence reads: CASSLVRIQETQYF. The CDR3 nucleotides read TGCGCCAGCAGCTTGGTTCGGATCCAAGAGACCCAGTACTTC.

The chain couples TRBV11-2 to TRBJ1-2; a possible D gene is TRBD1 (5 bases). The CDR3 has 15 amino acids. V was shortened by 4 bases and J by 3 bases, with 15 bases between the two germline ends. Germline V CDR1 and CDR2: SGHAT, FQNNGV. The CDR3 here is CASSSNSAGHYGYTF. The CDR3 DNA sequence: TGTGCCAGCAGCTCGAACAGCGCGGGGCACTATGGCTACACCTTC.

This clonotype appeared many times. The J gene is TRBJ2-7, the V gene TRBV29-1; D is perhaps TRBD1 or TRBD2 (5 bases each). Trimming shortened V by 0 bases and J by 9 bases, and 12 bases separated the two germline ends. CDR3 length: 12 residues. Germline V gene data show CDR1 as SQVTM and CDR2 as ANQGSEA. CDR3 in DNA: TGCAGCGTTGAAGAGGCGAGGGGATGGCAGTACTTC. This gives the protein CSVEEARGWQYF.

This clonotype came up a few times. The V and J genes are TRBV20-1 and TRBJ2-3; 7 positions match TRBD2. The germline gives CDR1 DFQATT, CDR2 SNEGSKA (reference sequence). The CDR3 totals 15 residues. J lost 2 bases, V lost 4 bases, and 9 bases had no gene match. The CDR3 region is CSATTSIGDTDTQYF. The CDR3 DNA reads as TGCAGTGCTACGACTAGCATTGGGGACACAGATACGCAGTATTTT.

This clonotype was counted once. The chain joins TRBV7-2 to TRBJ1-5; the match to TRBD1 covers 9 bases. Germline assignment: CDR1 SGHTA and CDR2 FQGNSA. The junction had 5 bases not matched to a gene; V was cut back by 3 bases and J by 8 bases. The CDR3 is made up of 14 amino acids. In DNA form, the CDR3 reads TGTGCCAGCAGCTTGGGACAGGGTGGCAAGCCCCAGCATTTT. Protein: CASSLGQGGKPQHF.

The J gene is TRBJ2-5, the V gene TRBV5-1; possible D gene TRBD2, 6 bases. Trimming stripped 5 bases from V and 5 bases from J, with 13 bases between. Germline V lookup: CDR1 SGHRS, CDR2 YFSETQ. The CDR3 length is 13 residues. CDR3 in DNA: TGCGCCAGCAGTTCGGGGGTCGGGGAGACCCAGTACTTC. This codes for CASSSGVGETQYF.

As concerns this clonotype: The junction departs from germline at one end; a sequencing error may be responsible. The chain recombines TRBV3-1 with TRBJ1-1; no reliable D call. Germline loops: CDR1 LGHDT, CDR2 YNNKEL (reference sequence). There are 13 residues in the CDR3. The CDR3 nucleotides read TGTGCCAGCACCCAAAAAGCGAACACTGAAGCTTTCTTT. Protein sequence: CASTQKANTEAFF. The full variable domain, completed using reference TRBV3-1 and TRBJ1-1, is DTAVSQTPKYLVTQMGNDKSIKCEQNLGHDTMYWYKQDSKKFLKIMFSYNNKELIINETVPNRFSPKSPDKAHLNLHINSLELGDSAVYFCASTQKANTEAFFGQGTRLTVV.

The chain couples TRBV7-8 to TRBJ1-4; tentatively, D is TRBD1 (6 bases). Trimming took off 5 bases at V and 2 bases at J, with 9 bases between the two ends. The germline V gene has CDR1 SGHVS and CDR2 FQNEAQ. The CDR3 spans 14 residues. This CDR3 reads CASSPQGTNEKLFF. CDR3 DNA: TGTGCCAGCAGCCCGCAGGGGACTAATGAAAAACTGTTTTTT.

This clonotype was counted ten times or more. The chain has TRBV10-3 and TRBJ1-2; D is ambiguous. This CDR3 is built from 11 residues. Germline lookup yields CDR1 ENHRY and CDR2 SYGVKD. V shed 10 bases and J shed 8 bases, with 14 bases lying between them. The CDR3: CATRMGSGYTF. CDR3 sequence (DNA): TGTGCCACCCGAATGGGTTCAGGCTACACCTTC.

The CDR3 DNA is TGTGCCAGCATTGGTGGGTTTGGCAATCAGCCCCAGCATTTT. It specifies CASIGGFGNQPQHF. V gene TRBV6-1 combines with J gene TRBJ1-5; D is unresolved. Germline loops: CDR1 MNHNS, CDR2 SASEGT. V lost 7 bases, J lost 2 bases, and 12 bases lay in between. The CDR3 contains 14 residues.

This clonotype was seen many times. CDR3: CSARDRVREQYF. DNA for the CDR3: TGCAGTGCTAGGGACAGGGTGCGGGAGCAGTACTTC. The chain combines TRBV20-1 with TRBJ2-7; 8 bases map to TRBD1. This CDR3 has 12 residues. V was clipped by 3 bases and J by 7 bases; unmatched bases: 5. Germline CDR1 and CDR2: DFQATT and SNEGSKA (reference sequence).

This clonotype was detected ten times or more. The V call is TRBV7-8, the J call TRBJ2-4; a weak D match, TRBD1 (5 bases). Trimming took off 6 bases at V and 2 bases at J, with 14 bases between the two ends. CDR1 SGHVS and CDR2 FQNEAQ come from the germline V gene. This CDR3 has 15 amino acids. The CDR3 DNA is TGTGCCAGCAGTCATTCAGACAGTTCCAAAAACATTCAGTACTTC. Amino acid sequence: CASSHSDSSKNIQYF.

The rearrangement joins TRBV19 to TRBJ2-1; TRBD1 agrees at 8 bases. The CDR3 covers 15 residues. The V gene's germline CDR1 is LNHDA and CDR2 SQIVND (reference sequence). Trimming took 7 bases from V and 2 from J; bases not matched to a gene: 7. CDR3 protein: CASKITGGPYNEQFF. The DNA for the CDR3 is TGTGCCAGTAAAATAACAGGGGGTCCCTACAATGAGCAGTTCTTC.

This clonotype was seen many times. The V gene is TRBV11-2, the J gene TRBJ1-1, with D unresolved. The CDR3 is 15 amino acids. Trimming left V 0 bases short and J 1 base short, with 9 bases between. Germline V CDR1 and CDR2: SGHAT, FQNNGV. CDR3 residues: CASSLEYPPNTEAFF. The CDR3 DNA follows: TGTGCCAGCAGCTTAGAGTACCCTCCGAACACTGAAGCTTTCTTT.

V is TRBV12-3 or TRBV12-4 and J is TRBJ1-5, with 7 positions matching TRBD1. The length of the CDR3 is 16 residues. The junction had 16 bases not matched to a gene; V was cut back by 9 bases and J by 5 bases. For the CDR3, the DNA is TGTGCCAGAGCGCCCAGGGGGAGGGGCACGGATCAGCCCCAGCATTTT. This codes for CARAPRGRGTDQPQHF.

V usage is TRBV20-1 and J usage is TRBJ2-2; D is perhaps TRBD1 (5 bases). V was trimmed by 3 bases and J by 7 bases, leaving 12 bases between them. Germline V gives CDR1 DFQATT, CDR2 SNEGSKA (reference sequence). The CDR3 length is 13 residues. Here the CDR3 reads CSAREGVVGELFF. CDR3 coding DNA: TGCAGTGCTAGGGAAGGGGTTGTCGGGGAGCTGTTTTTT.

The table lists this clonotype with a few counts. The V gene is TRBV20-1, the J gene TRBJ2-3; possibly TRBD2 for D (6 bases). Germline values: CDR1 DFQATT, CDR2 SNEGSKA (reference sequence). The CDR3 runs to 14 residues. V was pared by 5 bases and J by 5 bases, with 17 bases between. Here the CDR3 reads CSAPGGSREDTQYF. The CDR3 coding sequence is TGCAGTGCTCCTGGAGGGTCTAGGGAAGATACGCAGTATTTT.

This clonotype has more than one count but fewer than ten. V and J are TRBV7-2 and TRBJ2-1; no clear D. Germline CDR1 is SGHTA and CDR2 is FQGNSA. The CDR3 runs 15 residues. V lost 2 bases and J 7 bases, leaving 15 bases between the germline ends. CDR3 sequence: CASSLNVGTYNEQFF. In DNA, the CDR3 is TGTGCCAGCAGCTTAAACGTTGGAACTTATAATGAGCAGTTCTTC.

This chain connects TRBV7-9 to TRBJ1-1, with no clear D. The germline V gene has CDR1 SEHNR and CDR2 FQNEAQ (reference sequence). V was trimmed by 5 bases and J by 0 bases, leaving 13 bases between them. This CDR3 has 15 amino acids. The CDR3 DNA sequence: TGTGCCAGCAGCCCGATCGGGGAGCTGAACACTGAAGCTTTCTTT. It codes for CASSPIGELNTEAFF.